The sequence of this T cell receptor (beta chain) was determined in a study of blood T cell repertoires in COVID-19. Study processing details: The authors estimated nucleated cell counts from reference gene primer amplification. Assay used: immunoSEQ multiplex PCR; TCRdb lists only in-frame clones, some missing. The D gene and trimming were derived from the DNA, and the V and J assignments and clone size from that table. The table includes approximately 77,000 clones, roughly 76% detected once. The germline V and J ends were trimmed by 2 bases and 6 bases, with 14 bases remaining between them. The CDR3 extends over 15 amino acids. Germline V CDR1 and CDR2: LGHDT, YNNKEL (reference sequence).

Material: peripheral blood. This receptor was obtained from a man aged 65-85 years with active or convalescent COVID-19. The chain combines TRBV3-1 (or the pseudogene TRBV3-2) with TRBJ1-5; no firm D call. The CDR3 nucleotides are TGTGCCAGCAGCCAATCCGTCCGGGTATCTCAGCCCCAGCATTTT. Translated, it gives CASSQSVRVSQPQHF.